The clone carrying this T cell receptor (beta chain) occurred once. Antigen: not known. This record belongs to a study of vaccination and CD4 T cells after COVID-19. Study overall: Convalescent persons amounted to six males plus four females, two of whom were Hispanic. Post-vaccine sample collection happened at a median of about 72 days after dose two, ranging 14 to 241. Notes on the study in general: Median reactive clonotypes, those recognizing SARS-CoV-2, rose from around 20 to 38, not significantly.

With the Oncomine TCR Beta short-read assay, DNA from cultured CD4+ T cells was sequenced. TCRdb used MiXCR to reprocess the PCR reads, holding one entry per CDR3 protein. Of some 10,000 distinct CDR3 sequences in the sample, roughly 65% were seen once. Treatment: approximately nine-day PBMC culture with coronavirus spike peptide pools or control peptides (ViraFEST assay). The sequence derives from a human donor who had recovered from COVID-19. The sequenced material came from CD4+ T cells from blood, cultured in vitro.

The CDR3 protein is CASSERRGFTTFF. CDR3 coding DNA: TGTGCCAGCAGCGAAAGAAGAGGGTTCACGACTTTCTTT. This chain connects TRBV7-3 to TRBJ1-1, with D unclear. CDR1 and CDR2 (germline): SGHTA, FQGTGA. The CDR3 runs 13 residues. Trimming took 5 bases from V and 12 from J, leaving 19 bases between them. Together with reference TRBV7-3 and TRBJ1-1, the CDR3 gives the full variable domain: GAGVSQTPSNKVTEKGKYVELRCDPISGHTALYWYRQSLGQGPEFLIYFQGTGAADDSGLPNDRFFAVRPEGSVSTLKIQRTERGDSAVYLCASSERRGFTTFFGQGTRLTVV.